Listed below are T cell receptor beta chains from one sample, sequenced in a study of naive and memory T cell subsets. TCRdb used MiXCR to reprocess the 5' RACE reads, holding one entry per CDR3 protein. The repertoire holds more than 50,000 distinct CDR3 sequences, with about 7% as singletons. The receptors here all came from a male donor in good health. The CDR3 runs from the conserved cysteine through the conserved F or W. The order of the fields is clone size, J gene, V gene, D gene, CDR3 protein, CDR3 DNA. The D gene is left open where the match is weak. A clone size is listed for some rows: how often the clone was seen (once, few, many), or a class if it is expanded.

>many|TRBJ2-1|TRBV2|-
CASKEKYSADEQFF
TGTGCCAGCAAAGAGAAGTACTCAGCGGATGAGCAGTTCTTC
>many|TRBJ2-7|TRBV10-3|-
CAISTDGAIYEQYF
TGTGCCATCAGCACCGACGGAGCCATCTACGAGCAGTACTTC
>-|TRBJ2-2|TRBV3-1|-
CASSRSGDTGELFF
TGTGCCAGCAGCCGCTCTGGAGACACCGGGGAGCTGTTTTTT
>many|TRBJ2-2|TRBV2|-
CASKRTVELFF
TGTGCCAGCAAACGAACGGTGGAGCTGTTTTTT
>many|TRBJ2-1|TRBV10-2|-
CASRRAGGTLYNEQFF
TGCGCCAGCAGACGTGCAGGGGGGACCCTTTACAATGAGCAGTTCTTC
>many|TRBJ2-5|TRBV5-5|-
CASSLYSSETQYF
TGTGCCAGCAGCTTGTATTCCTCAGAGACCCAGTACTTC
>-|TRBJ2-1|TRBV11-2|TRBD1
CASSFREGQGVVEQFF
TGTGCCAGCAGCTTTAGAGAGGGTCAGGGGGTCGTTGAGCAGTTCTTC
>-|TRBJ1-4|TRBV11-2|TRBD1
CASSFRTGGLDNEKLFF
TGTGCCAGCAGCTTCCGGACAGGGGGCCTTGATAATGAAAAACTGTTTTTT
>few|TRBJ2-7|TRBV18|TRBD1
CASSNRGALSYEQYF
TGTGCCAGCTCAAACAGGGGAGCACTTTCCTACGAGCAGTACTTC
>-|TRBJ1-2|TRBV6-5|-
CASSSTRITNYGYTF
TGTGCCAGCAGTTCCACCCGTATAACTAACTATGGCTACACCTTC
>many|TRBJ1-1|TRBV5-1|-
CASSLGQAASPEAFF
TGCGCCAGCAGCTTGGGACAGGCGGCCTCGCCGGAAGCTTTCTTT
>many|TRBJ2-5|TRBV29-1|-
CSLGQETQYF
TGCAGCCTCGGACAAGAGACCCAGTACTTC
>-|TRBJ2-7|TRBV5-1|-
CASSLNTVQGEQYF
TGCGCCAGCAGCTTAAACACCGTCCAGGGCGAGCAGTACTTC
>once|TRBJ2-3|TRBV19|-
CASSIDGGAGDTQYF
TGTGCCAGTAGTATAGACGGGGGCGCCGGAGATACGCAGTATTTT
>many|TRBJ2-6|TRBV29-1|-
CSVGTDSGANVLTF
TGCAGCGTTGGGACAGACTCTGGGGCCAACGTCCTGACTTTC
>-|TRBJ2-1|TRBV7-9|TRBD2
CASSSLNTLAGGRGNEQFF
TGTGCCAGCAGCTCCCTCAATACTTTAGCGGGGGGGCGAGGCAATGAGCAGTTCTTC
>many|TRBJ2-3|TRBV28|TRBD1
CASTSGQGIFTDTQYF
TGTGCCAGCACCTCTGGACAGGGGATCTTCACAGATACGCAGTATTTT
>many|TRBJ2-7|TRBV20-1|-
CSARIEGTNEQYF
TGCAGTGCTAGAATCGAAGGGACCAACGAGCAGTACTTC
>many|TRBJ2-7|TRBV20-1|-
CSAKGAAVSSYEQYF
TGCAGTGCTAAGGGAGCCGCAGTCTCTTCCTACGAGCAGTACTTC
>-|TRBJ1-1|TRBV5-1|TRBD1
CASSFGTGGNTEAFF
TGCGCCAGCAGCTTTGGGACAGGGGGTAACACTGAAGCTTTCTTT
>-|TRBJ2-5|TRBV6-5|TRBD1
CASSSLTGTGGRETQYF
TGTGCCAGCAGTTCCTTAACCGGGACAGGGGGCAGAGAGACCCAGTACTTC
>many|TRBJ1-2|TRBV12-3/TRBV12-4|-
CASSLVRGNYGYTF
TGTGCCAGCAGTTTGGTCAGGGGAAACTATGGCTACACCTTC